Given below is one T cell receptor (beta chain) in context. The sample comes from a study of T cell responses to AZD1222 COVID-19 vaccine. Trimming took off 1 base at V and 4 bases at J, with 1 base between the two ends. CDR3 length: 11 amino acids. The V gene's germline CDR1 is SGHTA and CDR2 FQGNSA. Repertoires were generated with immunoSEQ multiplex PCR, while TCRdb's copy carries only in-frame clones and drops some. The sample holds approximately 60,000 clones, around 86% seen once. The TCR sequence derives from an adult in good health. Here the sequenced sample was peripheral blood, taken on day 0 of AZD1222 vaccination. The chain links TRBV7-2 to TRBJ1-1; D unclear. CDR3 DNA sequence: TGTGCCAGCAGCTTAGTCACTGAAGCTTTCTTT. Translating it yields CASSLVTEAFF.